Listed below are T cell receptor beta chains from one sample, sequenced in a study of T cells in Graves' hyperthyroidism and ophthalmopathy. TCRdb called the multiplex PCR reads again in MiXCR, with one record for every CDR3 protein. The sample has hundreds of thousands of distinct CDR3 sequences, nearly 20% seen once; the top ten hold 47%. Sequenced material: blood. The receptors here all came from a middle-aged man with Graves' ophthalmopathy. Both conserved end residues are part of each CDR3. The D gene is left open where the match is weak. Not every row has a clone size; where given, it reads once, few, many or a size class.

V gene	CDR3 length	J gene	D gene	clone size	CDR3 DNA	CDR3 protein
TRBV12-3/TRBV12-4	16	TRBJ2-1	NA	NA	TGTGCCAGCAGTCTCCTTGAGGGGCGGAGGTGGAATGAGCAGTTCTTC	CASSLLEGRRWNEQFF
TRBV12-3/TRBV12-4	14	TRBJ1-6	NA	NA	TGTGCCAGCAGTCTGACAGCAGAAGTGGCACCCCTCCACTTT	CASSLTAEVAPLHF
TRBV20-1	15	TRBJ2-1	NA	few	TGCAGCGCCCCGGCCGCGGGGATCTCCTACAATGAGCAGTTCTTC	CSAPAAGISYNEQFF
TRBV19	13	TRBJ2-7	NA	many	TGTGCCAGTAGCAGACTTGACAGCTACGAGCAGTACTTC	CASSRLDSYEQYF
TRBV6-1	15	TRBJ1-3	NA	few	TGTGCCAGCAGTTACAACGTGGAAGTTGGAAACACCATATATTTT	CASSYNVEVGNTIYF
TRBV6-1	13	TRBJ1-1	NA	many	TGTGCCAGCAGGTGGACGGCCGGGACTGAAGCTTTCTTT	CASRWTAGTEAFF
TRBV2	13	TRBJ2-2	NA	many	TGTGCCAGCAGTGAAAGGGAGGTCGGGGAGCTGTTTTTT	CASSEREVGELFF
TRBV7-9	17	TRBJ1-6	NA	NA	TGTGCCAGCAGCGCCTACACAGGGACCTTTTCGGTTTCACCCCTCCACTTT	CASSAYTGTFSVSPLHF
TRBV2	14	TRBJ2-7	NA	NA	TGTGCCAGCAGTGAAGATTGGAGATCCTACGAGCAGTACTTC	CASSEDWRSYEQYF
TRBV7-2	15	TRBJ1-5	TRBD1	NA	TGTGCCAGCAGCTTCGAGACAGGGCGTAATCAGCCCCAGCATTTT	CASSFETGRNQPQHF
TRBV20-1	14	TRBJ1-4	NA	few	TGCAGTGCTGTTGGACATCCGGGGGGTGAAAAACTGTTTTTT	CSAVGHPGGEKLFF
TRBV28	15	TRBJ2-7	NA	many	TGTGCCAGCAGTTCGGCCGGGACTCAAGGCTACGAGCAGTACTTC	CASSSAGTQGYEQYF
TRBV7-3	12	TRBJ2-7	TRBD1	few	TGTGCCAGCAGCTCGGGACAGCTCGAGCAGTACTTC	CASSSGQLEQYF
TRBV30	15	TRBJ2-1	TRBD2	many	TGTGCCTGGAGTGTCGGGACTAGCGTTAACAATGAGCAGTTCTTC	CAWSVGTSVNNEQFF
TRBV28	12	TRBJ2-1	NA	NA	TGTGCCAGCAGTATTCCAGGGGTCGAGCAGTTCTTC	CASSIPGVEQFF
TRBV7-9	14	TRBJ2-7	NA	NA	TGTGCCAGCAGCATTGGGACCGCAGCCTACGAGCAGTACTTC	CASSIGTAAYEQYF
TRBV20-1	14	TRBJ2-1	NA	few	TGCAGTGCTAGAGAGGCTAGCGCGTACAATGAGCAGTTCTTC	CSAREASAYNEQFF
TRBV11-2	14	TRBJ1-2	NA	many	TGTGCCAGCAGCCCAGGGTTGGCCAACTATGGCTACACCTTC	CASSPGLANYGYTF
TRBV3-1	12	TRBJ1-4	NA	few	TGTGCCAGCAGCCAACAAGATGAAAAACTGTTTTTT	CASSQQDEKLFF
TRBV5-8	14	TRBJ2-2	NA	NA	TGTGCCAGCAGAGATCGGACAAGCACCGGGGAGCTGTTTTTT	CASRDRTSTGELFF
TRBV2	19	TRBJ1-1	NA	many	TGTGCCAGCACTAGAACGGTCGGGCCGTTGGGAGGGTTGAACACTGAAGCTTTCTTT	CASTRTVGPLGGLNTEAFF
TRBV5-1	12	TRBJ2-3	NA	NA	TGCGCCAGCAGCGAATGGAGGGATACGCAGTATTTT	CASSEWRDTQYF
TRBV2	15	TRBJ2-1	TRBD1	many	TGTGCCAGCAGGTTCGGGACAGGGTTCTACAATGAGCAGTTCTTC	CASRFGTGFYNEQFF
TRBV20-1	15	TRBJ2-3	TRBD2	NA	TGCAGTGCTCCCAATATACTAGCGGGAGGAGATACGCAGTATTTT	CSAPNILAGGDTQYF